This TCR beta chain came from a study of blood T cell repertoires in COVID-19. Study background: Researchers got acute and convalescent COVID-19 samples from the United States, Italy and Spain. The cDNA or gDNA used as material had been derived from T cells, B-cell-depleted T cells, or PBMCs.

Authors' analysis steps: Cell counts per sample came from amplifying reference gene primers. Some clones are missing from TCRdb's copy, which holds only in-frame ones; the method was immunoSEQ multiplex PCR. V and J calls and clone size are as listed in that table; D and trimming were resolved from the DNA. The sample lists 150,000 to 160,000 clones, roughly 84% occurring once. Trimming pared 7 bases from V and 5 bases from J, leaving 8 bases between. The CDR3 spans 12 residues. Germline V gene data show CDR1 as MDHEN and CDR2 as SYDVKM. Sample: peripheral blood. The receptor comes from a woman between 45 and 65 years old with acute or convalescent COVID-19. The chain joins TRBV28 to TRBJ1-4, with a possible D match to TRBD1 (5 bases). The CDR3 bases are TGTGCCAGCAAGGCAGGGAATGAAAAACTGTTTTTT. It yields the protein CASKAGNEKLFF. The full variable domain, its missing parts supplied by reference TRBV28 and TRBJ1-4, is DVKVTQSSRYLVKRTGEKVFLECVQDMDHENMFWYRQDPGLGLRLIYFSYDVKMKEKGDIPEGYSVSREKKERFSLILESASTNQTSMYLCASKAGNEKLFFGSGTQLSVL.